This T cell receptor beta chain was sequenced during a study of a mutant IDH1 vaccine in newly diagnosed glioma. The time point was: week 5, during vaccination. Vaccination comprised doses that each held 300 ug of mutant IDH1 20-mer peptide, plus topical imiquimod. Using immunoSEQ multiplex PCR, the repertoire was profiled, and TCRdb retains in-frame clones only, with some absent. The table includes 39,000 or so clones, more than 75% detected once. Comment on this clone: The target antigen is unknown.

V dropped 6 bases and J dropped 2 bases, with 13 bases sitting between them. The length of the CDR3 is 14 residues. In germline, CDR1 is LNHDA, CDR2 SQIVND (reference sequence). The sequencing here drew on PBMCs, taken from a glioma patient whose treatment included an IDH1 peptide vaccine. The chain combines TRBV19 with TRBJ1-1; D may be TRBD1 (5 bases). The sequence was collected from a man aged 35 to 55 with glioma. The CDR3 loop is CASSMDNPNTEAFF. The CDR3 region has the DNA TGTGCCAGTAGCATGGACAACCCCAACACTGAAGCTTTCTTT.